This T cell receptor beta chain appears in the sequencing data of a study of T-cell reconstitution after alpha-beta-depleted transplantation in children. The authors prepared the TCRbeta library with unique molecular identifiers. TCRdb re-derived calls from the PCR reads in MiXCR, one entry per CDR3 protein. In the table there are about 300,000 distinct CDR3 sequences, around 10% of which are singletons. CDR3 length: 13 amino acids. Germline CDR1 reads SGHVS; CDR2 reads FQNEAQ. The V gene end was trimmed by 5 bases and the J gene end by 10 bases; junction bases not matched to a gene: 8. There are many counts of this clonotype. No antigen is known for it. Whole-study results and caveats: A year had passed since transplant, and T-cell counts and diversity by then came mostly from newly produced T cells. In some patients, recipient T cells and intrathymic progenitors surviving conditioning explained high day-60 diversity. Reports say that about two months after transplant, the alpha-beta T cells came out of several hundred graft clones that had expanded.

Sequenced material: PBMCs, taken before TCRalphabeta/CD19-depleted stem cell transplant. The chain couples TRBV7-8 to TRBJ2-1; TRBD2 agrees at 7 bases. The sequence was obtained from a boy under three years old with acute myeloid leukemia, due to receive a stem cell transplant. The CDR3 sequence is CASSIRGDAEQFF. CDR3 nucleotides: TGTGCCAGCAGCATCCGGGGGGACGCCGAGCAGTTCTTC.